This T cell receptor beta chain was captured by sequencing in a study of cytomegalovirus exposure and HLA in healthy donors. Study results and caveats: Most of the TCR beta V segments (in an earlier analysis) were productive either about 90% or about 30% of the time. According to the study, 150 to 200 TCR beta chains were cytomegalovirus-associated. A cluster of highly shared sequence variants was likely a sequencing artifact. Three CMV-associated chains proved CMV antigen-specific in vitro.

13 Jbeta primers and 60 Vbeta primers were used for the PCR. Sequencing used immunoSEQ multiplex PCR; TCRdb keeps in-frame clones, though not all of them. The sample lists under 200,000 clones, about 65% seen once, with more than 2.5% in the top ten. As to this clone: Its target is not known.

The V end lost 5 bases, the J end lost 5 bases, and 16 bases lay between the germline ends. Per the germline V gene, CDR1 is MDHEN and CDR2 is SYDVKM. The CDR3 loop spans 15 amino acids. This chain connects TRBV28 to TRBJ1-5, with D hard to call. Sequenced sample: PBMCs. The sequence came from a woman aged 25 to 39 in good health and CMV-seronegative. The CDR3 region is CASSPGEGYDQPQHF. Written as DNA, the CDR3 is TGTGCCAGCAGTCCCGGGGAGGGCTACGATCAGCCCCAGCATTTT.